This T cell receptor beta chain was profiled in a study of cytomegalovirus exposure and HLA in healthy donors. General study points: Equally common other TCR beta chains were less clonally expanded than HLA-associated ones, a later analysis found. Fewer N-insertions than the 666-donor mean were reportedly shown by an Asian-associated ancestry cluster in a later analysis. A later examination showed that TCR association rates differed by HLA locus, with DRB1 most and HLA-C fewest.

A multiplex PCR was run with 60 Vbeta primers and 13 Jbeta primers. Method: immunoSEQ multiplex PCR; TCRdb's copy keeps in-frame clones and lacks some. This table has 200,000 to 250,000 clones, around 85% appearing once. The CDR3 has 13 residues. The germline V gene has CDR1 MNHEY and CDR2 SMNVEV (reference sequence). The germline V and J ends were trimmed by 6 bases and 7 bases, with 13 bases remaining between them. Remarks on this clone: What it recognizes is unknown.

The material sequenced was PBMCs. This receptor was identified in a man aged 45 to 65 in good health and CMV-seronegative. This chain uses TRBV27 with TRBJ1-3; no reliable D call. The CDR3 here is CASSPTRRNTIYF. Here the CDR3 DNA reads TGTGCCAGCAGCCCGACTAGGAGGAACACCATATATTTT.